What follows describes a single T cell receptor (beta chain). The specificity of this receptor is unknown. Base qualities were left out, and no much larger clone turns up one base away. The data originate from a study of blood T cell repertoires in COVID-19 (dated by TCRdb to 2019 to 2021). Background for the entire study: Samples covering the acute and convalescent phases of COVID-19 were provided by collaborators in the United States, Italy and Spain. The prospective study material was composed of cDNA or gDNA derived from T cells, B-cell-depleted T cells, or PBMCs. The dataset comprised deeply sampled blood TCRbeta repertoires from subjects exposed to, actively infected with, or recovered from COVID-19. The repertoires were released in a freely available public database meant as a resource for research on the immune response to SARS-CoV-2. Samples were obtained from the ongoing ImmuneRACE study (first 160 participants) and from 1,254 subjects provided by 6 global collaborators. Sample metadata almost always included a de-identified subject ID, COVID-19 status, age in years and sex. Where HLA class I and class II types were available, the types were taken from metadata supplied by the sample provider, not from assay-based typing. General findings and caveats noted by the study authors: The amount of clinical and demographic metadata varied by source and participant and was provided uncurated.

Collaborating institutions collected whole blood in K2EDTA tubes following their own protocols. Collaborator samples were shipped for TCRbeta analysis as frozen whole blood, isolated PBMCs, or DNA extracted from either sample type. TCRbeta CDR3 regions were amplified from genomic DNA using the immunoSEQ Assay, a bias-controlled multiplex PCR. As for the authors' bioinformatics: The number of nucleated cells in each sample was estimated from the amplification of reference gene primers within the assay. To quantify the absolute abundance of each unique TCRbeta CDR3 rearrangement, sequence reads were collapsed and filtered. For each sample, productive Simpson clonality was calculated by taking the square root of Simpson's diversity index across productive rearrangements. Drawn from immuneACCESS, this table holds only the in-frame rearrangements with V and J called that TCRdb kept. Clones are partly lost; checked studies trace under half to an unresolved V gene and leave the rest unexplained. Clone size and the V and J calls come from that table; the DNA yielded D and trimming. The sample profile shows over 110,000 clones; 75% to 85% of them were found once. Of the sample, 10% falls within the top ten clones.

This receptor was identified in a man in his sixties with active or convalescent COVID-19. Source material: peripheral blood.

DNA sequence: TGTGCCAGCCAAGGGGCGGGAGAGGAAACCCAGTACTTC. Translation gives CASQGAGEETQYF. The chain joins TRBV19 to TRBJ2-5; TRBD2 matches 7 bases in the middle. Including the terminal cysteine and phenylalanine, the CDR3 comprises 13 residues. Kept here is only the CDR3 DNA, which spans 39 bases and is read in frame from base 1. CDR1 and CDR2 are drawn from the germline V gene (reference sequence): LNHDA, SQIVND. Trimming leaves V shorter by 9 bases and J shorter by 8 bases, with the junction holding 12 bases beyond the gene matches.